One and the same sample provided the 28 T cell receptor beta chains below, sequenced in a study of PD-1 blockade in classical Hodgkin lymphoma (dated by TCRdb to the early 2020s). The sample's time point label is to be understood as: cycle 4 day 1 (C4D1), after less than 7 weeks of nivolumab. Every trial patient had relapsed after autologous stem cell transplantation, and cohorts A, B and C differed in prior brentuximab vedotin exposure. The method was the immunoSEQ multiplex PCR assay. TCRdb stores this immuneACCESS table with in-frame sequences only. Part of the clones is absent; in the studies checked, under half of the shortfall reflects unresolved V genes, and no reason is known for the rest. The sample table lists about 39,000 clones, 70% to 80% of them with a count of one. More than 8% of the sample is taken by the ten largest. Specimen: peripheral blood mononuclear cells (PBMCs), collected before the fourth cycle of nivolumab. The receptor set was obtained from a human donor with classical Hodgkin lymphoma.

The chain combines TRBV4-3 with TRBJ1-1; no clear D gene. Germline loops: CDR1 LGHNA, CDR2 YSLEER. V was shortened by 1 base and J by 8 bases, with 14 bases between the two germline ends. This CDR3 spans 14 amino acids. The DNA of the CDR3 is TGCGCCAGCAGCCAAGCCGCTGTGGGTTCCGAAGCTTTCTTT. Amino acids: CASSQAAVGSEAFF.

The chain employs TRBV28 and TRBJ2-7; D perhaps matches TRBD1 (5 bases). The CDR3 spans 15 residues. V lost 5 bases and J lost 2, with 16 bases in between. CDR1 and CDR2 from the germline V gene are MDHEN and SYDVKM. As DNA, the CDR3 is TGTGCCAGCAGTCTAACAGGCGTCCCCGCCTACGAGCAGTACTTC. It translates to CASSLTGVPAYEQYF.

The chain is built from TRBV14 and TRBJ2-5, with a weak D call TRBD2 (5 bases). The CDR3 has 14 residues. The germline CDR1 and CDR2 sequences are SGHDN and FVKESK. Trimming pared 1 base from V and 3 bases from J, leaving 9 bases between. The CDR3 DNA reads TGTGCCAGCAGCCAAGCGGTGGGAGAAGAGACCCAGTACTTC. Residues: CASSQAVGEETQYF.

V gene TRBV29-1 combines with J gene TRBJ1-2; no firm D call. The CDR3 consists of 13 residues. The germline CDR1 and CDR2 sequences are SQVTM and ANQGSEA. Trimming shortened V by 4 bases and J by 3 bases, and 12 bases separated the two germline ends. CDR3 in amino acids: CSVGAGIDYGYTF. The CDR3 DNA reads as TGCAGCGTTGGTGCGGGTATAGACTATGGCTACACCTTC.

This clone was picked up one time. The chain carries TRBV5-4 and TRBJ2-3; 9 bases align to TRBD1. J was trimmed by 4 bases and V by 1 base; bases with no gene match: 7. CDR1 SGHNT and CDR2 YYREEE come from the germline V gene (reference sequence). The CDR3 loop spans 16 amino acids. As DNA, the CDR3 is TGTGCCAGCAGCTTGTCGGACAGGGGAATCGCAGATACGCAGTATTTT. It translates to CASSLSDRGIADTQYF.

The chain joins TRBV7-9 to TRBJ2-3; TRBD2 matches at 9 bases. This CDR3 has 15 residues. The V gene's germline CDR1 is SEHNR and CDR2 FQNEAQ (reference sequence). With 3 bases clipped from V and 5 bases from J, the junction kept 6 bases outside the gene matches. The DNA of the CDR3 is TGTGCCAGCAGCTTCGGCGGGGGGGCCGGAGATACGCAGTATTTT. Protein: CASSFGGGAGDTQYF.

The chain joins TRBV19 to TRBJ2-2; possible D gene TRBD1, 5 bases. The CDR3 consists of 14 residues. Germline CDR1 is LNHDA and CDR2 is SQIVND (reference sequence). V was shortened by 4 bases and J by 3 bases, with 9 bases between the two germline ends. In DNA, the CDR3 is TGTGCCAGTAGTACCCAGGGTGACACCGGGGAGCTGTTTTTT. It translates to CASSTQGDTGELFF.

V is TRBV19 and J is TRBJ1-6, with a tentative D call TRBD1 (5 bases). CDR1 and CDR2 from the germline V gene are LNHDA and SQIVND (reference sequence). V dropped 5 bases and J dropped 9 bases, with 14 bases sitting between them. The CDR3 contains 14 residues. CDR3 sequence: CASSQGVRFSPLHF. The CDR3 DNA is TGTGCCAGTAGTCAGGGTGTGCGATTTTCACCCCTCCACTTT.

In this sample, this clone turned up a few times. V is TRBV11-2 and J is TRBJ2-5; D unclear. The CDR3 loop spans 13 amino acids. From germline, CDR1 is SGHAT and CDR2 FQNNGV. V gave up 5 bases and J gave up 5 bases, with 12 bases separating them. This chain's CDR3 is CASSPRHGETQYF. For the CDR3, the DNA is TGTGCCAGCAGCCCTCGACATGGGGAGACCCAGTACTTC.

V gene TRBV7-9 combines with J gene TRBJ1-1; D not resolved. The CDR3 is 13 amino acids. Looked up from germline, CDR1 is SEHNR and CDR2 is FQNEAQ (reference sequence). V gave up 2 bases and J gave up 1 base, with 5 bases separating them. The CDR3 coding sequence is TGTGCCAGCAGCTTAAAGGAGAACACTGAAGCTTTCTTT. Protein: CASSLKENTEAFF. Supplemented by reference TRBV7-9 and TRBJ1-1, the full variable domain reads DTGVSQNPRHKITKRGQNVTFRCDPISEHNRLYWYRQTLGQGPEFLTYFQNEAQLEKSRLLSDRFSAERPKGSFSTLEIQRTEQGDSAMYLCASSLKENTEAFFGQGTRLTVV.

The V gene is TRBV15, the J gene TRBJ2-7, with a possible D match to TRBD1 (5 bases). Looked up from germline, CDR1 is LNHNV and CDR2 is YYDKDF (reference sequence). The CDR3 runs 13 residues. V was shortened by 6 bases and J by 7 bases, with 16 bases between the two germline ends. The CDR3 DNA sequence: TGTGCCACCAGAGGGCAGGGAAGAATTGAGCAGTACTTC. Residues: CATRGQGRIEQYF. Looking up the rest from reference TRBV15 and TRBJ2-7 gives the full variable domain: DAMVIQNPRYQVTQFGKPVTLSCSQTLNHNVMYWYQQKSSQAPKLLFHYYDKDFNNEADTPDNFQSRRPNTSFCFLDIRSPGLGDTAMYLCATRGQGRIEQYFGPGTRLTVT.

The chain links TRBV19 to TRBJ1-4; D might be TRBD1 (6 bases). Looked up from germline, CDR1 is LNHDA and CDR2 is SQIVND (reference sequence). This CDR3 contains 13 residues. Between the trimmed V and J ends, which lost 9 bases and 6 bases, there was a span of 14 bases. The CDR3 DNA reads TGTGCCAGCTCACAGGGCGCTCATGAAAAACTGTTTTTT. Protein: CASSQGAHEKLFF.

The chain combines TRBV5-6 with TRBJ2-7; no clear D gene. There are 13 residues in the CDR3. Trimming left V 0 bases short and J 3 bases short, with 7 bases between. Germline V gene lookup returns CDR1 SGHDT and CDR2 YYEEEE. Here the CDR3 DNA reads TGTGCCAGCAGCTTGGCCCCCGACTACGAGCAGTACTTC. Translated: CASSLAPDYEQYF.

The chain couples TRBV5-4 to TRBJ2-4; TRBD1 agrees at 10 bases. The CDR3 contains 14 residues. V trimming: 4 bases; J trimming: 9 bases; junction bases outside the gene matches: 7. The germline V gene encodes CDR1 SGHNT and CDR2 YYREEE (reference sequence). CDR3 sequence (DNA): TGTGCCAGCAGCGTAGACAGGGGGCGCGGCATTCAGTACTTC. Its translation is CASSVDRGRGIQYF.

The chain joins TRBV5-1 to TRBJ1-5; D is perhaps TRBD1 (5 bases). Trimming left V 0 bases short and J 9 bases short, with 10 bases between. The CDR3 runs 13 residues. Germline V gene lookup returns CDR1 SGHRS and CDR2 YFSETQ. The CDR3 loop reads CASSLGQGRPQHF. CDR3 bases: TGCGCCAGCAGCTTGGGTCAGGGTCGGCCCCAGCATTTT.

This clone has only one observation. J is TRBJ1-1 and V is TRBV7-2; D remains ambiguous. Trimming stripped 5 bases from V and 2 bases from J, with 12 bases between. This CDR3 is 14 amino acids long. Looked up from germline, CDR1 is SGHTA and CDR2 is FQGNSA. This CDR3 reads CASSPPSFNTEAFF. The DNA of the CDR3 is TGTGCCAGCAGCCCCCCCAGCTTTAACACTGAAGCTTTCTTT.

The chain carries TRBV7-9 and TRBJ2-3; possible D gene TRBD2, 6 bases. CDR3 size: 14 residues. The ends were cut back, 3 bases at V and 3 bases at J, with 10 bases in the middle. Germline V gene sequence: CDR1 SEHNR, CDR2 FQNEAQ (reference sequence). The CDR3 nucleotides are TGTGCCAGCAGCTTGGTAGGGAGGACAGATACGCAGTATTTT. Translation gives CASSLVGRTDTQYF.

The rearrangement links TRBV7-8 to TRBJ1-5; D is unclear. In germline, CDR1 is SGHVS, CDR2 FQNEAQ. The CDR3 is made up of 16 amino acids. Trimming pared 1 base from V and 4 bases from J, leaving 14 bases between. CDR3 DNA sequence: TGTGCCAGCAGCTTAGGTGCCGGGCTTGGGAATCAGCCCCAGCATTTT. It yields the protein CASSLGAGLGNQPQHF.

The chain has TRBV2 and TRBJ2-2; D gene unclear. Germline assignment: CDR1 SNHLY and CDR2 FYNNEI. This CDR3 is 14 amino acids long. V was pared by 8 bases and J by 0 bases, with 10 bases between. The CDR3 sequence: CASGQDANTGELFF. The CDR3 DNA follows: TGTGCCAGCGGCCAGGACGCGAACACCGGGGAGCTGTTTTTT.

V is TRBV5-6 and J is TRBJ1-3, with 7 bases lining up with TRBD1. In germline, CDR1 is SGHDT, CDR2 YYEEEE. With 3 bases clipped from V and 2 bases from J, the junction kept 8 bases outside the gene matches. The CDR3 contains 16 residues. The CDR3 region is CASSYEKGQTGNTIYF. The CDR3, as DNA: TGTGCCAGCAGCTACGAAAAGGGACAGACTGGAAACACCATATATTTT.

The chain has TRBV4-1 and TRBJ2-1; D is perhaps TRBD1 or TRBD2 (5 bases each). V was shortened by 4 bases and J by 12 bases, with 13 bases between the two germline ends. Germline CDR1 reads MGHRA; CDR2 reads YSYEKL. This CDR3 has 12 amino acids. CDR3 protein: CASSRGESGQFF. The CDR3 region has the DNA TGCGCCAGCAGCCGAGGGGAGTCCGGGCAGTTCTTC.

The CDR3 bases are TGCGCCAGCAGCCAAGACAGGGCTTATGGCTACACCTTC. It specifies CASSQDRAYGYTF. The rearrangement uses TRBV5-1 and TRBJ1-2, with 7 bases fitting TRBD1. Germline V gives CDR1 SGHRS, CDR2 YFSETQ. V was pared by 4 bases and J by 5 bases, with 5 bases of the junction left unmatched. The CDR3 is made up of 13 amino acids.

This sequence joins TRBV19 and TRBJ2-7; perhaps TRBD1 as D (5 bases). Trimming cost V 3 bases and J 2 bases, with 8 bases left between them. This CDR3 has 13 amino acids. Germline CDR1 reads LNHDA; CDR2 reads SQIVND (reference sequence). The CDR3 reads CASSIQGPYEQYF. The CDR3 DNA sequence: TGTGCCAGTAGTATCCAGGGTCCCTACGAGCAGTACTTC.

The V gene is TRBV4-1, the J gene TRBJ2-3; 11 bases match TRBD2. J gave up 3 bases and V 1 base, and 3 bases lay outside the gene matches. The germline V gene has CDR1 MGHRA and CDR2 YSYEKL. This CDR3 spans 16 amino acids. As DNA, the CDR3 is TGCGCCAGCAGCCAAGTAGCGGGGGGGCTTACAGATACGCAGTATTTT. This gives the protein CASSQVAGGLTDTQYF.

This clone showed up just a few times. This chain joins TRBV6-1 and TRBJ2-7; unclear D gene. V was cut by 8 bases and J by 2 bases, with 4 bases left in between. This CDR3 is built from 10 residues. Germline V gene lookup returns CDR1 MNHNS and CDR2 SASEGT. This CDR3 reads CASGAYEQYF. As DNA, the CDR3 is TGTGCCAGCGGGGCCTACGAGCAGTACTTC.

The chain links TRBV10-3 to TRBJ2-2; no reliable D call. The CDR3 length is 15 residues. Trimming stripped 2 bases from V and 6 bases from J, with 13 bases between. CDR1 is ENHRY, CDR2 SYGVKD, per germline. The CDR3 spells CAISERLLSAGELFF. The CDR3 coding sequence is TGTGCCATCAGTGAGCGATTACTCTCGGCCGGGGAGCTGTTTTTT.

The table lists this clone with a count of one. The chain couples TRBV11-3 to TRBJ2-7, with D perhaps assigned TRBD1 or TRBD2 (5 bases each). Germline-derived CDR1 and CDR2 are SGHNT and YENEEA. The V end was cut by 0 bases, the J end by 2 bases, with 14 bases between. The CDR3 has 16 amino acids. The CDR3 DNA reads as TGTGCCAGCAGCTTAGAGAGGGGCCCCGGACCCTACGAGCAGTACTTC. Protein product: CASSLERGPGPYEQYF.

This chain uses TRBV27 with TRBJ2-5; D is uncertain. The germline V and J ends were trimmed by 3 bases and 0 bases, with 23 bases remaining between them. This CDR3 is 19 amino acids long. Germline V lookup: CDR1 MNHEY, CDR2 SMNVEV (reference sequence). The CDR3 reads CASSLGRPDLFPYQETQYF. DNA for the CDR3: TGTGCCAGCAGTTTGGGCAGGCCAGACTTATTTCCGTACCAAGAGACCCAGTACTTC.